The clone carrying this T cell receptor beta chain was counted only a few times. The antigen remains unidentified. This entry belongs to a study of Tregs in tolerant kidney transplant recipients. Study-wide findings and caveats: Activated donor B cell expansion appeared to reveal the most relevant donor-specific TCRbeta repertoire.

Clones were sequenced by immunoSEQ multiplex PCR, and TCRdb holds only the in-frame ones, with some missing. The sample has roughly 20,000 clones, 50% to 70% seen once; the top ten hold approximately 3.7%. The CDR3 loop spans 15 amino acids. Germline V gene sequence: CDR1 SGHAT, CDR2 FQNNGV. The V gene lost 5 bases and the J gene lost 0 bases, with 11 bases spanning the gap. This TCR was recovered from a human donor in good health. The chain recombines TRBV11-2 with TRBJ1-5, with TRBD1 as a possible D gene (6 bases). Input material: Tregs from blood cultured with allogeneic cells. The CDR3 DNA reads TGTGCCAGCAGCAAGGACAGCTATAGCAATCAGCCCCAGCATTTT. Translation gives CASSKDSYSNQPQHF.